Listed below are T cell receptor beta chains from one sample, sequenced in a study of blood T cell repertoires in COVID-19. Clones were read by immunoSEQ multiplex PCR, and TCRdb kept only the in-frame ones, dropping some. The data show approximately 250,000 clones, about 88% seen once. Sequencing was done on a sample of PBMCs or T cells enriched from blood (not recorded which). The receptor set was obtained from a man younger than 45 with acute COVID-19. Both conserved end residues are part of each CDR3. The D gene is left open where the match is weak. Rows give clone size only sometimes, using once, few, many, or a class for an expanded clone.

clone_size j_call v_call d_call cdr3_nt cdr3_aa
NA TRBJ2-5 TRBV4-2 NA TGTGCCAGCAGCCACGCCCGTGGGGGGTCCCAAGAGACCCAGTACTTC CASSHARGGSQETQYF
NA TRBJ2-5 TRBV4-2 TRBD2 TGTGCCAGCAGCGTGACTAGCGGGCAAGAGACCCAGTACTTC CASSVTSGQETQYF
NA TRBJ2-2 TRBV7-2 TRBD1 TGTGCCAGCAGCCCGGGACAGCATGCAGGGGAGCTGTTTTTT CASSPGQHAGELFF
few TRBJ1-2 TRBV28 NA TGTGCCAGCAGTCGACAGACCTTACTCCTCTATGGCTACACCTTC CASSRQTLLLYGYTF
once TRBJ2-1 TRBV24-1 NA TGTGCCACCAGTGGCGCCCATAACTACAATGAGCAGTTCTTC CATSGAHNYNEQFF
NA TRBJ2-5 TRBV19 NA TGTGCCAGTAGGGACATTAGCAGTGGAGAGACCCAGTACTTC CASRDISSGETQYF
NA TRBJ1-2 TRBV6-6 NA TGTGCCAGCAGTTACGGGGACATCCAGAACTATGGCTACACCTTC CASSYGDIQNYGYTF
NA TRBJ1-1 TRBV28 NA TGTGCCAGCAGTTTGGCAGACAGAGCTTTAGCTTTCTTT CASSLADRALAFF
NA TRBJ1-5 TRBV20-1 TRBD1 TGCAGTGCTAGTTCCGGGGGACAGGGGGCTTCTTACAATCAGCCCCAGCATTTT CSASSGGQGASYNQPQHF
NA TRBJ2-1 TRBV4-2 TRBD2 TGTGCCAGCAGCCCCGGGGAACTAGCGGGAGGCAATGAGCAGTTCTTC CASSPGELAGGNEQFF
NA TRBJ1-2 TRBV29-1 TRBD1 TGCAGCGTTGAGGCAGGGGGCCTCTATGGCTACACCTTC CSVEAGGLYGYTF
NA TRBJ2-2 TRBV14 NA TGTGCCAGCAGCCGAATGGGAGCCGAGTCCGGGGAGCTGTTTTTT CASSRMGAESGELFF
NA TRBJ1-1 TRBV27 NA TGTGCCAGCAGTCTGCGCGGGGGGAACACTGAAGCTTTCTTT CASSLRGGNTEAFF